This T cell receptor beta chain stems from a study of CD8+ T cells in alopecia areata. The wider study: Scalp area affected, as a percentage, set the severity score of treated patients. Findings and caveats of the study: Sequencing of scalp samples also captures resident alphabeta T cells of normal skin.

Sequencing relied on a cDNA template that was reverse transcribed from extracted RNA. Profiling relied on immunoSEQ multiplex PCR, and the TCRdb table lists in-frame clones only, not all of them. The sample contains about 250,000 clones, 60% of which appear only once. Treatment in this sample: oral pan-JAK inhibitor, 5-10 mg twice daily. Comments on this clone: Antigen unknown. Different DNA sequences within this sample yield the same CDR3.

The V and J ends lost 0 bases and 5 bases, in that order; junction bases with no gene match: 1. Germline CDR1 and CDR2: GTSNPN and SVGIG (reference sequence). The CDR3 is 13 residues long. This clonotype was obtained from a human donor with alopecia areata. Material: CD4+ T cells sorted from blood, obtained at roughly week 53, from a patient treated with tofacitinib. This chain connects TRBV30 to TRBJ2-5; 9 nucleotides align to TRBD2. The CDR3 coding sequence is TGTGCCTGGAGTGTAGGACTAGCGGAGACCCAGTACTTC. Protein sequence: CAWSVGLAETQYF.